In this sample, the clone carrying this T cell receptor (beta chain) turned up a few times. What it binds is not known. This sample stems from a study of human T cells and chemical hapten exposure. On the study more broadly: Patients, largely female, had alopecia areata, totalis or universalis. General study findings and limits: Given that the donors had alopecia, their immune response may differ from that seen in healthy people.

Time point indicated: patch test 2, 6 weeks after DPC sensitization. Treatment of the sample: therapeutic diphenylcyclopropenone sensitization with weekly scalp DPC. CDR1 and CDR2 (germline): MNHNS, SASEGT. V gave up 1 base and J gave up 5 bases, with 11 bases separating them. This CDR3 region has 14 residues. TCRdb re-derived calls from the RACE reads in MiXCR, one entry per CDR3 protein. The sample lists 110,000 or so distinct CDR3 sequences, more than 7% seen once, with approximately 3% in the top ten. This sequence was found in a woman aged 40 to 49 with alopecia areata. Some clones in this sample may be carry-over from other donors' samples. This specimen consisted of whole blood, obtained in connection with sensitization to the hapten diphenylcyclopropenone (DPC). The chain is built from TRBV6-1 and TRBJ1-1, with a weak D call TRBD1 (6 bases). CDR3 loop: CASSEGQERTEAFF. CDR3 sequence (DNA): TGTGCCAGCAGTGAAGGACAGGAAAGAACTGAAGCTTTCTTT.